The present entry profiles one T cell receptor beta chain with its context. The source of the sample is a study of regulatory and conventional T cells in RAG deficiency. Sequencing used immunoSEQ multiplex PCR; TCRdb keeps in-frame clones, though not all of them. The sample has fewer than 10,000 clones; roughly 90% are singletons. Genomic DNA came from blood regulatory T cells gated CD4+ CD25-high CD127-low. Germline V gene lookup returns CDR1 MNHEY and CDR2 SVGAGI. Deletions cut 0 bases from V and 4 bases from J, with 5 bases between. CDR3 length equals 13 residues. This same sample was also taken into another study, of regulatory T cells. In that study: The PCR used 52 TRBV and 13 TRBJ primers.

The sample comprised Tregs sorted from blood. This sequence originates from a human donor in good health. This chain links TRBV6-5 with TRBJ2-3, with no clear D. The CDR3 reads CASSYSSSDTQYF. The CDR3 DNA reads TGTGCCAGCAGTTACTCTAGTTCAGATACGCAGTATTTT.